This T cell receptor beta chain comes out of a study of T cell repertoires in cytomegalovirus infection. Study-level background: CMV epitopes, recently identified HLA-C-restricted and well-studied HLA-B-restricted, were used. Public TCR beta signatures were indicative of both CMV infection and a matching HLA type.

Study outcomes and limitations: Accumulated public TCR beta family frequency recognized individuals carrying CMV together with the relevant HLA. HLA-C-restricted CMV clonotypes gave the most frequent clonotype in two of eight donors.

TCRdb recomputed calls from the reads with MiXCR, one row per CDR3 protein. The table records roughly 800,000 distinct CDR3 sequences, 25% to 30% of them present only once. At least ten counts were recorded for this clonotype. Its antigen is unknown. CDR1 and CDR2 from the germline V gene are SGHTA and FQGNSA. The CDR3 is 12 residues long. Trimming removed 1 base from V and 10 bases from J, with 8 bases in between. The source of this sequence is a human donor in good health (CMV status not recorded). Some clones in this sample may be carry-over from other donors' samples. The chain employs TRBV7-2 and TRBJ2-1; possibly TRBD1 for D (5 bases). The source was cultured CD8+ T cells from PBMCs, collected from culture after CMV antigen stimulation. The DNA of the CDR3 is TGTGCCAGCAGCTTAGAGGGGTGGGAGCAGTTCTTC. Its translation: CASSLEGWEQFF.